The 23 T cell receptor beta chains below come from one sample, sequenced in a study of response to subunit inactivated influenza vaccine. Using its own MiXCR run on the RT-PCR reads, TCRdb lists one record per CDR3 protein. The sample contains about 530,000 distinct CDR3 sequences, 10% to 15% of which appear only once. The sample consisted of PBMCs from blood, taken on the day of vaccination. The receptors were gathered from a man over 45 who received an inactivated influenza vaccine.

J is TRBJ2-7 and V is TRBV20-1; TRBD2 aligns across 9 bases. With V trimmed by 2 bases and J by 2 bases, 4 bases remained unmatched. The CDR3 covers 14 residues. Germline assignment: CDR1 DFQATT and CDR2 SNEGSKA (reference sequence). Here the CDR3 DNA reads TGCAGTGCTAGAAGACTAGCGGTAACCTACGAGCAGTACTTC. Amino acids: CSARRLAVTYEQYF.

This clonotype was seen only a few times. The CDR3 DNA is TGCGCCAGCAGCCAAGACGACTTTATCGGGGGTTCTTATGGCTACACCTTC. Residues: CASSQDDFIGGSYGYTF. The chain links TRBV4-1 to TRBJ1-2; TRBD1 might be the D (5 bases). Between the trimmed V and J ends, which lost 0 bases and 5 bases, there was a span of 19 bases. Germline V gene sequence: CDR1 MGHRA, CDR2 YSYEKL. The CDR3 has 17 residues.

The table lists this clonotype with many counts. The V call is TRBV20-1, the J call TRBJ1-1; D is uncertain. V was cut by 1 base and J by 0 bases, with 9 bases left in between. Germline CDR1 and CDR2: DFQATT and SNEGSKA (reference sequence). This CDR3 comprises 14 residues. The CDR3 protein is CSARVGTMNTEAFF. The CDR3 nucleotides read TGCAGTGCTAGAGTCGGCACTATGAACACTGAAGCTTTCTTT.

This clonotype has more than one count but fewer than ten. The CDR3: CSALTGPYGYTF. CDR3 in DNA: TGCAGTGCCCTGACAGGCCCCTATGGCTACACCTTC. This rearrangement joins TRBV20-1 to TRBJ1-2; D may be TRBD1 (6 bases). Trimming removed 6 bases from V and 4 bases from J, with 12 bases in between. Germline V gives CDR1 DFQATT, CDR2 SNEGSKA (reference sequence). The CDR3 runs to 12 residues.

This chain links TRBV12-3 or TRBV12-4 with TRBJ2-1; D possibly uses TRBD1 or TRBD2 (5 bases each). The ends were cut back, 2 bases at V and 6 bases at J, with 20 bases in the middle. The CDR3 is 17 amino acids. CDR3 DNA: TGTGCCAGCAGTTTAAGGGACCTCATCCGTGGGTTCAATGAGCAGTTCTTC. Protein product: CASSLRDLIRGFNEQFF.

This rearrangement joins TRBV5-1 to TRBJ2-1; no clear D. Germline-derived CDR1 and CDR2 are SGHRS and YFSETQ. V was cut by 1 base and J by 8 bases, with 13 bases left in between. This CDR3 comprises 14 residues. The CDR3 DNA reads as TGCGCCAGCAGCTTGCCCGATAGGTCCTATGAGCAGTTCTTC. Translated, it gives CASSLPDRSYEQFF.

The CDR3 here is CASSEGTLREKLFF. CDR3 in DNA: TGTGCCAGCAGTGAAGGGACCCTACGTGAAAAACTGTTTTTT. V and J are TRBV6-1 and TRBJ1-4; D is unclear. Germline CDR1 reads MNHNS; CDR2 reads SASEGT. V lost 1 base and J 7 bases, leaving 10 bases between the germline ends. CDR3 length equals 14 residues.

The chain recombines TRBV20-1 with TRBJ2-3, with D possibly being TRBD1 or TRBD2 (6 bases each). The CDR3 totals 15 residues. Germline V gene data show CDR1 as DFQATT and CDR2 as SNEGSKA (reference sequence). V was shortened by 2 bases and J by 2 bases, with 14 bases between the two germline ends. In nucleotides, the CDR3 is TGCAGTGCTAGAATTACCGGGGGACACACAGATACGCAGTATTTT. This translates into CSARITGGHTDTQYF.

The gene calls are TRBV10-3 and TRBJ2-1; D not resolved. Germline lookup yields CDR1 ENHRY and CDR2 SYGVKD. Between the trimmed V and J ends, which lost 3 bases and 5 bases, there was a span of 11 bases. This CDR3 has 14 residues. The CDR3 sequence: CAISEREGNNEQFF. The CDR3, as DNA: TGTGCCATCAGTGAAAGGGAAGGCAACAATGAGCAGTTCTTC.

This clonotype was detected ten times or more. This rearrangement joins TRBV5-1 to TRBJ2-5; 7 positions match TRBD1. Germline trimming cut 4 bases from V and 1 base from J; bases unmatched to any gene: 7. Per the germline V gene, CDR1 is SGHRS and CDR2 is YFSETQ. The CDR3 consists of 15 residues. CDR3 DNA sequence: TGCGCCAGCAGCGGTGGGACAGCTTTCCAAGAGACCCAGTACTTC. It encodes CASSGGTAFQETQYF.

The chain has TRBV27 and TRBJ1-4; 7 bases are a match to TRBD1. The length of the CDR3 is 16 residues. Germline V lookup: CDR1 MNHEY, CDR2 SMNVEV (reference sequence). Trimming cost V 3 bases and J 7 bases; bases outside gene matches: 11. CDR3 sequence: CASSFYNRGGLEKLFF. The CDR3 nucleotides read TGTGCCAGCAGTTTCTATAACAGGGGAGGCCTTGAAAAACTGTTTTTT.

This chain uses TRBV20-1 with TRBJ2-1, with 9 positions matching TRBD2. CDR3 size: 14 residues. Per the germline V gene, CDR1 is DFQATT and CDR2 is SNEGSKA (reference sequence). The CDR3 spells CRAPGVAGDNEQFF. The CDR3 bases are TGCAGGGCCCCAGGGGTAGCGGGAGACAATGAGCAGTTCTTC.

This clonotype has at least ten counts. CDR3: CASSSDTSSGNTIYF. The CDR3 nucleotides read TGTGCCAGTAGTTCGGATACAAGCTCTGGAAACACCATATATTTT. The rearrangement joins TRBV19 to TRBJ1-3; D unresolved. V lost 5 bases and J lost 0, with 11 bases in between. The CDR3 consists of 15 residues. The germline CDR1 and CDR2 sequences are LNHDA and SQIVND (reference sequence).

This sequence joins TRBV12-3 or TRBV12-4 and TRBJ2-7; no reliable D call. This CDR3 has 14 residues. V lost 2 bases and J lost 4, with 12 bases in between. This CDR3 reads CASSLSQVTYEQYF. In nucleotides, the CDR3 is TGTGCCAGCAGTTTATCGCAGGTTACTTACGAGCAGTACTTC.

This clonotype was observed many times. The V call is TRBV28, the J call TRBJ1-2; TRBD1 matches 12 bases. The CDR3 extends over 15 amino acids. Germline V lookup: CDR1 MDHEN, CDR2 SYDVKM. Trimming at V came to 2 bases and at J to 5 bases, leaving 3 bases not matched to a gene. The CDR3 spells CASSLGTGGQYGYTF. The DNA of the CDR3 is TGTGCCAGCAGTTTAGGGACAGGGGGCCAGTATGGCTACACCTTC.

This clonotype came up many times. This rearrangement joins TRBV6-2 or TRBV6-3 to TRBJ2-2; either TRBD1 or TRBD2 may supply D (6 bases each). Germline V gene lookup returns CDR1 MNHEY and CDR2 SVGEGT. Trimming removed 7 bases at V and 3 bases at J, with 18 bases between. The CDR3 runs 16 residues. CDR3 amino acids: CASKPKSGGYTGELFF. As DNA, the CDR3 is TGTGCCAGCAAACCGAAATCCGGGGGCTACACCGGGGAGCTGTTTTTT.

This clonotype was seen only a few times. This chain joins TRBV5-1 and TRBJ2-3; D call uncertain. The CDR3 spans 15 residues. Trimming shortened V by 8 bases and J by 1 base, and 17 bases separated the two germline ends. Germline V lookup: CDR1 SGHRS, CDR2 YFSETQ. The CDR3 loop reads CASTPLGVGTDTQYF. CDR3 coding DNA: TGCGCCAGTACCCCCCTAGGAGTGGGCACAGATACGCAGTATTTT.

This clonotype came up a few times. This chain joins TRBV18 and TRBJ2-3; D is perhaps TRBD1 or TRBD2 (6 bases each). The length of the CDR3 is 16 residues. V was pared by 6 bases and J by 3 bases, with 19 bases between. Per the germline V gene, CDR1 is KGHSH and CDR2 is LQKENI. The CDR3: CASSPSEGDATDTQYF. The CDR3 nucleotides read TGTGCCAGCTCCCCCTCGGAGGGGGACGCAACAGATACGCAGTATTTT.

The rearrangement links TRBV28 to TRBJ2-3; D possibly corresponds to TRBD2 (5 bases). Germline V gene lookup returns CDR1 MDHEN and CDR2 SYDVKM. Trimming removed 10 bases from V and 1 base from J, with 12 bases in between. This CDR3 comprises 13 residues. CDR3 loop: CATTLSGTDTQYF. CDR3 sequence (DNA): TGTGCCACGACGCTTAGCGGCACAGATACGCAGTATTTT.

To note about this clonotype: A much larger clone is a single base away; this may be a read error. V gene TRBV4-3 combines with J gene TRBJ2-7; 7 bases match TRBD1. Germline trimming cut 2 bases from V and 6 bases from J; bases unmatched to any gene: 10. The CDR3 consists of 15 residues. Germline-derived CDR1 and CDR2 are LGHNA and YSLEER. The CDR3 reads CASSQTPDRSCEQYF. In DNA, the CDR3 is TGCGCCAGCAGCCAAACTCCGGACAGGAGCTGCGAGCAGTACTTC.

The chain employs TRBV28 and TRBJ2-5; 7 bases fit TRBD1. The CDR3 loop spans 13 amino acids. The V and J ends lost 6 bases and 5 bases, in that order; junction bases with no gene match: 6. Germline V gene sequence: CDR1 MDHEN, CDR2 SYDVKM. CDR3 nucleotides: TGTGCCAGCAGAAAACAGGGGCTGGAGACCCAGTACTTC. Its translation is CASRKQGLETQYF.

The CDR3 loop reads CSARDPSMIRNLAGGHTQYF. Written as DNA, the CDR3 is TGCAGTGCTAGAGATCCGTCTATGATAAGAAACCTAGCGGGAGGACATACGCAGTATTTT. The chain recombines TRBV20-1 with TRBJ2-3, with 11 bases lining up with TRBD2. V gave up 0 bases and J gave up 7 bases; unmatched junction bases: 21. This CDR3 spans 20 amino acids. CDR1 is DFQATT and CDR2 is SNEGSKA in the germline V gene (reference sequence).

This chain connects TRBV5-1 to TRBJ2-7, with 9 nucleotides matching TRBD1. The trim removed 5 bases at V and 2 bases at J, leaving 8 bases unmatched. The CDR3 is 15 residues long. Germline lookup yields CDR1 SGHRS and CDR2 YFSETQ. The CDR3 protein is CASRTTGTGPYEQYF. CDR3 coding DNA: TGCGCCAGCAGAACTACCGGGACAGGGCCCTACGAGCAGTACTTC.